The rows below give T cell receptor beta chains drawn from one sample of a study of regulatory T cells in long-lasting Graves disease. TCRdb independently ran MiXCR on the multiplex PCR reads; one entry per CDR3 protein. The sample lists approximately 350,000 distinct CDR3 sequences, approximately 25% occurring once. The sequences come from peripheral blood mononuclear cells (PBMCs), collected when the disease was refractory, from a patient treated with antithyroid drugs. These receptors were collected from a woman in her forties with Graves disease. CDR3s include the opening cysteine and the closing phenylalanine or tryptophan. D genes are given only for firm matches. Clone size is stated in some rows and not others, as once, few, many or a class when expanded.

>-|few|TRBV6-1|TRBJ1-2
CASSGYTGQNYGYTF
TGTGCCAGCAGTGGATACACGGGACAAAACTATGGCTACACCTTC
>-|-|TRBV30|TRBJ1-1
CAWSTGSLNTEAFF
TGTGCCTGGAGTACGGGCAGTCTGAACACTGAAGCTTTCTTT
>-|many|TRBV11-2|TRBJ1-1
CASSLGGGLGNTEAFF
TGTGCCAGCAGCTTAGGTGGGGGTCTGGGGAACACTGAAGCTTTCTTT
>TRBD1|-|TRBV19|TRBJ1-5
CASSMTGQGGQPQHF
TGTGCCAGTAGTATGACGGGACAGGGAGGTCAGCCCCAGCATTTT
>-|many|TRBV5-1|TRBJ2-2
CASSFHRTGELFF
TGCGCCAGCAGCTTCCACAGGACCGGGGAGCTGTTTTTT
>TRBD1|many|TRBV7-9|TRBJ1-2
CASSPKGQGDYGYTF
TGTGCCAGCAGCCCAAAGGGACAGGGAGACTATGGCTACACCTTC
>-|many|TRBV28|TRBJ1-4
CASSLRGKATNEKLFF
TGTGCCAGCAGTTTAAGGGGGAAAGCAACTAATGAAAAACTGTTTTTT
>-|few|TRBV6-6|TRBJ2-2
CASRYSRKQEYGELFF
TGTGCCAGCAGGTACTCGAGGAAGCAAGAATACGGGGAGCTGTTTTTT
>TRBD1|-|TRBV10-1|TRBJ1-1
CASSEGTGGWTEAFF
TGCGCCAGCAGTGAGGGGACAGGGGGCTGGACTGAAGCTTTCTTT
>-|many|TRBV7-9|TRBJ2-5
CASSREETQYF
TGTGCCAGCAGCCGGGAAGAGACCCAGTACTTC
>-|many|TRBV28|TRBJ2-6
CASLGRGSGANVLTF
TGTGCCAGCCTCGGGCGGGGCTCTGGGGCCAACGTCCTGACTTTC
>TRBD1|many|TRBV5-1|TRBJ1-6
CASSSTPGQGISALHF
TGCGCCAGCAGCTCGACTCCGGGACAGGGGATTTCAGCCCTCCACTTT
>TRBD2|many|TRBV11-2|TRBJ2-7
CASSSNLGTSGSRYEQYF
TGTGCCAGCAGCTCAAACCTCGGGACTAGCGGGAGCCGCTACGAGCAGTACTTC
>-|few|TRBV14|TRBJ2-7
CASTSGTDPYEQYF
TGTGCCAGCACCTCTGGGACGGACCCCTACGAGCAGTACTTC
>-|-|TRBV5-1|TRBJ1-4
CASSVTHLKASREKLFF
TGCGCCAGCAGCGTGACGCACCTGAAGGCCTCCCGTGAAAAACTGTTTTTT
>-|many|TRBV7-9|TRBJ1-1
CASSFASNTEAFF
TGTGCCAGCAGCTTCGCGTCGAACACTGAAGCTTTCTTT
>-|many|TRBV28|TRBJ1-1
CASRRRQKGNTEAFF
TGTGCCAGCAGACGACGACAGAAGGGGAACACTGAAGCTTTCTTT
>TRBD2|many|TRBV20-1|TRBJ2-7
CSAPRTSGGYEQYF
TGCAGTGCTCCAAGGACTAGCGGTGGATACGAGCAGTACTTC
>-|many|TRBV2|TRBJ2-6
CATEGDGANVLTF
TGTGCCACCGAGGGAGATGGGGCCAACGTCCTGACTTTC
>TRBD1|few|TRBV6-2/TRBV6-3|TRBJ2-5
CASSYTGGVETQYF
TGTGCCAGCAGTTATACAGGGGGCGTAGAGACCCAGTACTTC
>-|few|TRBV6-5|TRBJ2-7
CASSYPGPSYYEQYF
TGTGCCAGCAGTTACCCGGGTCCTTCCTACTACGAGCAGTACTTC
>-|many|TRBV12-3/TRBV12-4|TRBJ2-5
CASSLVRQEETQYF
TGTGCCAGCAGTTTAGTCCGGCAGGAAGAGACCCAGTACTTC
>-|many|TRBV2|TRBJ1-6
CASSEDRSSYNSPLHF
TGTGCCAGCAGTGAGGACAGAAGCTCCTATAATTCACCCCTCCACTTT
>-|few|TRBV2|TRBJ2-7
CAIRTPTLSYEQYF
TGTGCCATCAGAACCCCGACCCTCTCCTACGAGCAGTACTTC
>TRBD1|-|TRBV27|TRBJ1-1
CASSFQGGTEALF
TGTGCCAGCAGTTTCCAGGGGGGGACTGAAGCTCTCTTT
>-|many|TRBV5-6|TRBJ1-3
CASSLGRNTIYF
TGTGCCAGCAGCCTAGGACGAAACACCATATATTTT
>-|many|TRBV27|TRBJ2-5
CASSSIRWLETQYF
TGTGCCAGCAGTTCGATTCGGTGGTTGGAGACCCAGTACTTC
>TRBD1|many|TRBV6-5|TRBJ1-1
CASSYRTGSPQAFF
TGTGCCAGCAGTTATCGGACAGGCTCTCCCCAAGCTTTCTTT
>-|many|TRBV12-3/TRBV12-4|TRBJ2-5
CASSLGTAQYF
TGTGCCAGCAGTTTGGGGACGGCCCAGTACTTC
>TRBD2|few|TRBV7-6|TRBJ2-2
CASSSHTGGNTGELFF
TGTGCCAGCAGCTCCCATACGGGAGGAAACACCGGGGAGCTGTTTTTT
>-|-|TRBV9|TRBJ1-1
CASSGGGGTEAFF
TGTGCCAGCAGCGGGGGAGGCGGCACTGAAGCTTTCTTT
>-|-|TRBV20-1|TRBJ2-7
CSGEVSSYEQYF
TGCAGTGGGGAGGTATCTTCCTACGAGCAGTACTTC
>-|many|TRBV2|TRBJ1-5
CASREVRYSNQPQHF
TGTGCCAGCAGGGAGGTGAGATATAGCAATCAGCCCCAGCATTTT
>-|few|TRBV9|TRBJ1-5
CASSVAGFADKDQPQHF
TGTGCCAGCAGCGTAGCGGGGTTTGCGGACAAAGATCAGCCCCAGCATTTT
>TRBD2|many|TRBV11-2|TRBJ2-2
CASSLFRREAAQNTGELFF
TGTGCCAGCAGCTTATTTCGCCGGGAGGCGGCTCAGAACACCGGGGAGCTGTTTTTT
>-|few|TRBV20-1|TRBJ1-3
CAYLGGSSGNTIYF
TGCGCCTACCTAGGGGGGAGCTCTGGAAACACCATATATTTT
>-|many|TRBV28|TRBJ2-7
CASSSPRFLRGNEQYF
TGTGCCAGCAGCTCGCCCCGGTTCCTAAGAGGGAACGAGCAGTACTTC
>-|many|TRBV6-5|TRBJ1-1
CASSYPGHKNTEAFF
TGTGCCAGCAGCTACCCGGGACACAAGAACACTGAAGCTTTCTTT
>TRBD2|-|TRBV11-2|TRBJ2-7
CASSLTAGGPPGHYEQYF
TGTGCCAGCAGCTTAACAGCGGGAGGGCCCCCCGGGCACTACGAGCAGTACTTC
>TRBD2|once|TRBV2|TRBJ2-3
CASSGTSGSPESTDTQYF
TGTGCCAGCAGTGGGACTAGCGGGAGCCCCGAGTCCACAGATACGCAGTATTTT
>TRBD1|many|TRBV6-2/TRBV6-3|TRBJ2-7
CASSWTGTGLGEQYF
TGTGCCAGCAGTTGGACCGGGACAGGGCTGGGCGAGCAGTACTTC
>-|few|TRBV10-3|TRBJ1-3
CAISAVSGNTIYF
TGTGCCATCAGTGCCGTCTCTGGAAACACCATATATTTT